What follows are 16 T cell receptor beta chains derived from one specimen sequenced in a study of cytomegalovirus exposure and HLA in healthy donors. PCR used 60 Vbeta primers and 13 Jbeta primers. TCRdb keeps only in-frame clones here, not all; method: immunoSEQ multiplex PCR. The sample has 150,000 to 190,000 clones; 70% to 90% are singletons. The sequenced sample was PBMCs. Every receptor here comes from a woman aged 18-29 years in good health and CMV-seronegative.

The chain uses TRBV7-9 and TRBJ1-1; a weak D match, TRBD1 (6 bases). The CDR3 sequence is 15 residues long. V was cut by 5 bases and J by 1 base, with 14 bases left in between. Looked up from germline, CDR1 is SEHNR and CDR2 is FQNEAQ (reference sequence). CDR3 DNA: TGTGCCAGCAGCGTAGTACAGGGAAGGAACACTGAAGCTTTCTTT. Protein sequence: CASSVVQGRNTEAFF.

There are a few counts of this clone. The chain is built from TRBV16 and TRBJ1-5, with D unclear. The CDR3 is made up of 13 amino acids. CDR1 and CDR2 (germline): KGHSY, FQNENV. Between the trimmed V and J ends, which lost 4 bases and 4 bases, there was a span of 8 bases. CDR3 in amino acids: CASSLGKNQPQHF. The CDR3 coding sequence is TGTGCCAGCAGCCTCGGGAAGAATCAGCCCCAGCATTTT.

V usage is TRBV5-4 and J usage is TRBJ2-1, with TRBD1 as a possible D gene (5 bases). This CDR3 spans 16 amino acids. Deletions cut 3 bases from V and 0 bases from J, with 13 bases between. Germline V gene data show CDR1 as SGHNT and CDR2 as YYREEE (reference sequence). CDR3 loop: CASSWPDSISYNEQFF. CDR3 coding DNA: TGTGCCAGCAGCTGGCCCGACAGTATCTCCTACAATGAGCAGTTCTTC.

The CDR3 DNA reads as TGTGCCACCAGCAGAGATTTCCGCTATGGCTACACCTTC. Residues: CATSRDFRYGYTF. The chain joins TRBV15 to TRBJ1-2; D is uncertain. Trimming shortened V by 0 bases and J by 4 bases, and 6 bases separated the two germline ends. Germline CDR1 reads LNHNV; CDR2 reads YYDKDF (reference sequence). The CDR3 contains 13 residues.

V is TRBV29-1 and J is TRBJ2-7, with TRBD1 matching over 10 bases. This CDR3 spans 15 amino acids. Germline V gene sequence: CDR1 SQVTM, CDR2 ANQGSEA. Trimming removed 0 bases from V and 6 bases from J; junction bases left unmatched: 8. The CDR3 DNA is TGCAGCGTTGAAGATCGGGACAGGGGCGGGCGCGAGCAGTACTTC. This codes for CSVEDRDRGGREQYF.

This clone was recorded once. V gene TRBV19 combines with J gene TRBJ2-1, with TRBD2 matching 10 bases. CDR1 LNHDA and CDR2 SQIVND come from the germline V gene (reference sequence). This CDR3 has 16 amino acids. V gave up 4 bases and J gave up 0 bases; unmatched junction bases: 3. CDR3 in DNA: TGTGCCAGTAGTACCCTAGCGGGAGCCTCCTACAATGAGCAGTTCTTC. The encoded protein is CASSTLAGASYNEQFF. Drawing the rest from reference TRBV19 and TRBJ2-1, the complete variable domain is DGGITQSPKYLFRKEGQNVTLSCEQNLNHDAMYWYRQDPGQGLRLIYYSQIVNDFQKGDIAEGYSVSREKKESFPLTVTSAQKNPTAFYLCASSTLAGASYNEQFFGPGTRLTVL.

This clone was seen only a few times. Distinct nucleotide sequences in the sample also encode this CDR3. The V call is TRBV5-1, the J call TRBJ2-3; maybe TRBD2 (5 bases). Germline CDR1 SGHRS, CDR2 YFSETQ. Trimming removed 0 bases from V and 1 base from J, with 6 bases in between. The CDR3 spans 14 residues. CDR3 in amino acids: CASSLGGGTDTQYF. The CDR3, as DNA: TGCGCCAGCAGCTTGGGGGGAGGCACAGATACGCAGTATTTT. Full variable domain (outside the CDR3, taken from reference TRBV5-1 and TRBJ2-3): KAGVTQTPRYLIKTRGQQVTLSCSPISGHRSVSWYQQTPGQGLQFLFEYFSETQRNKGNFPGRFSGRQFSNSRSEMNVSTLELGDSALYLCASSLGGGTDTQYFGPGTRLTVL.

The chain uses TRBV27 and TRBJ2-7; 7 nucleotides align to TRBD1. This CDR3 has 12 amino acids. From germline, CDR1 is MNHEY and CDR2 SMNVEV (reference sequence). The trim removed 6 bases at V and 6 bases at J, leaving 5 bases unmatched. The CDR3: CASSSDRVEQYF. CDR3 DNA: TGTGCCAGCAGCTCTGACAGGGTCGAGCAGTACTTC.

This clone was counted only a few times. The chain employs TRBV4-1 and TRBJ1-1, with D perhaps TRBD1 (5 bases). Trimming took off 6 bases at V and 0 bases at J, with 14 bases between the two ends. CDR1 and CDR2 from the germline V gene are MGHRA and YSYEKL. This CDR3 comprises 15 residues. The CDR3 reads CASRWRDGLNTEAFF. The CDR3 coding sequence is TGCGCCAGCAGGTGGAGGGACGGCCTGAACACTGAAGCTTTCTTT.

The rearrangement uses TRBV6-1 and TRBJ2-1; D might be TRBD1 (6 bases). Germline V gene data show CDR1 as MNHNS and CDR2 as SASEGT. CDR3 length: 14 residues. With 6 bases removed from V and 3 bases from J, the gap between germline ends came to 12 bases. The CDR3 bases are TGTGCCAGCAGCGATACAGGGTTCTACAATGAGCAGTTCTTC. This gives the protein CASSDTGFYNEQFF.

This chain joins TRBV28 and TRBJ2-2; TRBD2 matches 8 bases. This CDR3 has 15 amino acids. V lost 9 bases, J lost 2 bases, and 8 bases stayed unmatched. Germline values: CDR1 MDHEN, CDR2 SYDVKM. CDR3 amino acids: CASADLAGNTGELFF. DNA for the CDR3: TGTGCCAGTGCTGATTTAGCGGGAAACACCGGGGAGCTGTTTTTT.

This chain joins TRBV5-1 and TRBJ2-2, with D possibly TRBD1 on 6 matching bases. This CDR3 is 16 amino acids long. The germline V and J ends were trimmed by 3 bases and 1 base, with 13 bases remaining between them. Germline V gene sequence: CDR1 SGHRS, CDR2 YFSETQ. The CDR3 region is CASSSTGPVNTGELFF. CDR3 bases: TGCGCCAGCAGCTCGACAGGACCAGTGAACACCGGGGAGCTGTTTTTT.

The chain carries TRBV10-2 and TRBJ1-4; 9 nucleotides align to TRBD1. The V and J ends lost 4 bases and 5 bases, in that order; junction bases with no gene match: 11. Germline V CDR1 and CDR2: WSHSY, SAAADI. This CDR3 region has 17 residues. The CDR3 DNA reads as TGCGCCAGCAGTGTCCCGGGACAGGGTAGGGCCAATGAAAAACTGTTTTTT. Protein sequence: CASSVPGQGRANEKLFF.

V gene TRBV11-2 combines with J gene TRBJ2-3, with D possibly being TRBD2 (6 bases). The V end was cut by 2 bases, the J end by 4 bases, with 7 bases between. Germline lookup yields CDR1 SGHAT and CDR2 FQNNGV. There are 13 residues in the CDR3. DNA for the CDR3: TGTGCCAGCAGCTTAAGACTAGCAGATACGCAGTATTTT. Translation gives CASSLRLADTQYF.

CDR3 loop: CASSSSGTRGNEQFF. The CDR3 coding sequence is TGTGCCAGTAGTTCGTCCGGGACGAGGGGGAATGAGCAGTTCTTC. V and J are TRBV19 and TRBJ2-1; a weak D match, TRBD1 (6 bases). Per germline, CDR1 LNHDA and CDR2 SQIVND (reference sequence). The CDR3 runs 15 residues. Between the trimmed V and J ends, which lost 5 bases and 7 bases, there was a span of 18 bases.

The chain employs TRBV19 and TRBJ1-2, with 7 bases fitting TRBD1. Germline CDR1 is LNHDA and CDR2 is SQIVND (reference sequence). The CDR3 has 13 amino acids. J lost 4 bases, V lost 4 bases, and 3 bases had no gene match. Here the CDR3 reads CASSRTGSYGYTF. DNA for the CDR3: TGTGCCAGTAGTAGGACAGGCTCCTATGGCTACACCTTC.